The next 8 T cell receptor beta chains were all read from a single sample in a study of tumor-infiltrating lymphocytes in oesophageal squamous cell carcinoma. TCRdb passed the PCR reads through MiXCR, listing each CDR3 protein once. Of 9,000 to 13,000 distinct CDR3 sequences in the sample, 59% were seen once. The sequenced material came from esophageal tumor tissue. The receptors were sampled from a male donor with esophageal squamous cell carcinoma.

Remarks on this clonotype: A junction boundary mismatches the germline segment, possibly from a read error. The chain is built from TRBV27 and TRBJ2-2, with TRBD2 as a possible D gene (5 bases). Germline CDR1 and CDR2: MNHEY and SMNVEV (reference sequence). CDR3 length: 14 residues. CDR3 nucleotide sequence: TGCACCAGCAGTCCTCGAGGGCGGCCCGGGGAGCTGTTTTTT. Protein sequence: CTSSPRGRPGELFF.

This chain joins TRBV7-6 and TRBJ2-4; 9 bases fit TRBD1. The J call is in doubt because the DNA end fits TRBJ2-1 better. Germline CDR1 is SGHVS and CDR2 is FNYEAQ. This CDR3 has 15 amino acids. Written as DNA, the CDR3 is TGTGCCAGCAGCCCAGGGGGGACAGGGAGATCTGAGCAGTTCTTC. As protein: CASSPGGTGRSEQFF.

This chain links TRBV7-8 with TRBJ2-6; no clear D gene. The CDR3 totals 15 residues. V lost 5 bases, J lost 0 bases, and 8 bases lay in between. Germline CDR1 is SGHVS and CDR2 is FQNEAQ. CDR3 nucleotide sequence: TGTGCCAGCAGCCCTTCCGGCTCTGGGGCCAACGTCCTGACTTTC. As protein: CASSPSGSGANVLTF.

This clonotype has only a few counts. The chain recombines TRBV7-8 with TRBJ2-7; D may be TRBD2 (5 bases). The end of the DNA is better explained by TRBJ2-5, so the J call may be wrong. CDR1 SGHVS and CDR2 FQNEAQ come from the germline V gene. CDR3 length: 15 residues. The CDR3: CASSPDGRLQETQYF. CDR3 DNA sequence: TGTGCCAGCAGCCCCGACGGGCGACTACAAGAGACCCAGTACTTC.

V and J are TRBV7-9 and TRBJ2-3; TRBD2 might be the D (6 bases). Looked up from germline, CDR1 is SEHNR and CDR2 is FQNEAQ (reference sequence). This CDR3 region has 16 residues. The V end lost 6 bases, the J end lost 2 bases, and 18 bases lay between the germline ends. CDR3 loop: CASSRGGTTATDTQYF. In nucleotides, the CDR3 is TGTGCCAGCAGTAGGGGCGGGACGACGGCCACAGATACGCAGTATTTT.

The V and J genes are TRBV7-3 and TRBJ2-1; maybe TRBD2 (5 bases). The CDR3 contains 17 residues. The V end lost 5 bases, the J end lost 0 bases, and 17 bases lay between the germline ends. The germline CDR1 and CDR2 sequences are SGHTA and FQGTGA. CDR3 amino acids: CASSPARLGSSYNEQFF. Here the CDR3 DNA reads TGTGCCAGCAGCCCCGCCCGACTGGGGAGCTCCTACAATGAGCAGTTCTTC.

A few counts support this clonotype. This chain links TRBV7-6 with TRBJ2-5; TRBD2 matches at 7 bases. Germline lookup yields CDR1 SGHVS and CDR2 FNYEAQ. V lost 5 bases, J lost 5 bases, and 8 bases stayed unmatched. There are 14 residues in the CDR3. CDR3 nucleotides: TGTGCCAGCAGCCCCGGGACTATTGGGGAGACCCAGTACTTC. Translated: CASSPGTIGETQYF.

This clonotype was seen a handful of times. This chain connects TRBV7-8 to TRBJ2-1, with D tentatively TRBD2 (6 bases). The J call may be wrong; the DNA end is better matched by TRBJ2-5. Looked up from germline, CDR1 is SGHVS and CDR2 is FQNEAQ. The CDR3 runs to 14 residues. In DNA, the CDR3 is TGTGCCAGCAGCCAAGGTAGCGGCCAAGAGACCCAGTACTTC. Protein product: CASSQGSGQETQYF.